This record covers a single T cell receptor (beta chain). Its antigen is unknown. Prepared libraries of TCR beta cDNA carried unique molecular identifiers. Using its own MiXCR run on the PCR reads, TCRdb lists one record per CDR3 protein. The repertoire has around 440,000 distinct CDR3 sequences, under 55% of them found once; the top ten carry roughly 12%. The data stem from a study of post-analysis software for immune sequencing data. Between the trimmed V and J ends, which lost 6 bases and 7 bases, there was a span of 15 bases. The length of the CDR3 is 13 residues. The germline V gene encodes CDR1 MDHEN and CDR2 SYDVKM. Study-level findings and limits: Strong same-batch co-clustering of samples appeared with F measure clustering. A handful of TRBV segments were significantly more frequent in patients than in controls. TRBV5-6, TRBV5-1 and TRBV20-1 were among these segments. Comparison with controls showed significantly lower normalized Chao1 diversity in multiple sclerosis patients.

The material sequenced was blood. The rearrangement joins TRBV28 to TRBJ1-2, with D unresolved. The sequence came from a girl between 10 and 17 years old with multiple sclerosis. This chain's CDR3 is CASSTTPFFGYTF. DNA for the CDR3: TGTGCCAGCAGCACCACCCCCTTTTTTGGCTACACCTTC.